Listed here are 28 T cell receptor beta chains from one sample, sequenced in a study of T cells after yellow fever vaccination. TCRdb reprocessed the 5' RACE reads with MiXCR, giving one entry per CDR3 protein. The sample holds 250,000 to 400,000 distinct CDR3 sequences, roughly 4.3% seen once. The sequencing here drew on PBMCs, taken 15 days after the yellow fever booster vaccination. The receptors stem from a man aged 18 to 29 who received the YFV17D yellow fever vaccine.

This clonotype was recorded a few times. The V gene is TRBV12-3 or TRBV12-4, the J gene TRBJ2-1, with TRBD1 identical over 9 bases. The CDR3 spans 15 residues. Trimming took 6 bases from V and 4 from J; bases not matched to a gene: 7. CDR3 residues: CASRSGTGKYNEQFF. In nucleotides, the CDR3 is TGTGCCAGCAGGTCCGGGACAGGGAAATACAATGAGCAGTTCTTC.

This clonotype was seen at least ten times. The V call is TRBV7-2, the J call TRBJ2-1; 7 nucleotides line up with TRBD1. Losses at the gene ends were 1 base for V and 4 bases for J; bases not matched to a gene: 4. The germline gives CDR1 SGHTA, CDR2 FQGNSA. This CDR3 is 15 amino acids long. The DNA of the CDR3 is TGTGCCAGCAGCTTAGAGGGACAGAGATACAATGAGCAGTTCTTC. Protein: CASSLEGQRYNEQFF.

V usage is TRBV6-5 and J usage is TRBJ2-1; D is ambiguous. The ends were cut back, 2 bases at V and 8 bases at J, with 19 bases in the middle. The germline gives CDR1 MNHEY, CDR2 SVGAGI. The length of the CDR3 is 16 residues. CDR3 sequence reads: CASSYPPAPLADEQFF. For the CDR3, the DNA is TGTGCCAGCAGTTACCCGCCGGCCCCACTGGCCGATGAGCAGTTCTTC.

There are a few counts of this clonotype. The V call is TRBV5-1, the J call TRBJ2-3; the D is unclear. CDR3 length: 14 amino acids. Germline V gives CDR1 SGHRS, CDR2 YFSETQ. Trimming shortened V by 2 bases and J by 4 bases, and 11 bases separated the two germline ends. CDR3 amino acids: CASSFGEAADTQYF. CDR3 sequence (DNA): TGCGCCAGCAGCTTCGGAGAGGCGGCAGATACGCAGTATTTT.

This clonotype counts as medium-sized. The chain has TRBV6-4 and TRBJ2-3; 11 nucleotides align to TRBD2. Germline loops: CDR1 MRHNA, CDR2 SNTAGT. CDR3 length equals 15 residues. The junction had 0 bases not matched to a gene; V was cut back by 3 bases and J by 1 base. The CDR3 region is CASSETSGGTDTQYF. As DNA, the CDR3 is TGTGCCAGCAGTGAGACTAGCGGGGGCACAGATACGCAGTATTTT.

This clonotype was seen at least ten times. The chain carries TRBV7-9 and TRBJ2-5, with no clear D. This CDR3 is 15 amino acids long. V was shortened by 4 bases and J by 2 bases, with 14 bases between the two germline ends. Per germline, CDR1 SEHNR and CDR2 FQNEAQ (reference sequence). This CDR3 is CASSSGRQRQETQYF. In DNA form, the CDR3 reads TGTGCCAGCAGCTCTGGTCGCCAGCGACAAGAGACCCAGTACTTC.

Points on this clonotype: This could be a read error, since a much larger clone is one nucleotide away. Written as DNA, the CDR3 is TGTGCCAGCAGTGGCCCAGGGAGCTCCTATAATTCACCCCACCACTTT. This codes for CASSGPGSSYNSPHHF. The J gene is TRBJ1-6, the V gene TRBV25-1; a weak D match, TRBD1 (5 bases). From germline, CDR1 is MGHDK and CDR2 SYGVNS. CDR3 size: 16 residues.

There are many counts of this clonotype. This chain links TRBV3-1 with TRBJ2-7; D ambiguous. There are 14 residues in the CDR3. Deletions cut 6 bases from V and 0 bases from J, with 12 bases between. In germline, CDR1 is LGHDT, CDR2 YNNKEL (reference sequence). Here the CDR3 reads CASSPTDFSYEQYF. CDR3 in DNA: TGTGCCAGCAGTCCAACAGATTTCTCCTACGAGCAGTACTTC.

Here the CDR3 reads CASSLSPWGVGAEAFF. CDR3 sequence (DNA): TGTGCCAGCAGCTTAAGCCCATGGGGAGTGGGAGCTGAAGCTTTCTTT. The chain links TRBV7-8 to TRBJ1-1; D unresolved. Trimming cost V 2 bases and J 6 bases, with 19 bases left between them. Germline lookup yields CDR1 SGHVS and CDR2 FQNEAQ. CDR3 length equals 16 residues.

The table lists this clonotype with a few counts. This chain uses TRBV5-1 with TRBJ2-4, with TRBD2 identical over 13 bases. Looked up from germline, CDR1 is SGHRS and CDR2 is YFSETQ. The trim removed 4 bases at V and 9 bases at J, leaving 16 bases unmatched. This CDR3 comprises 18 residues. Here the CDR3 reads CASSRGTSGATPNSIQYF. The DNA of the CDR3 is TGCGCCAGCAGCCGCGGGACTAGCGGGGCGACGCCAAATAGCATTCAGTACTTC.

This clonotype was counted at least ten times. V is TRBV7-9 and J is TRBJ1-6; D may be TRBD1 (5 bases). The CDR3 length is 15 residues. Germline V gives CDR1 SEHNR, CDR2 FQNEAQ (reference sequence). V lost 1 base, J lost 6 bases, and 10 bases lay in between. In DNA, the CDR3 is TGTGCCAGCAGCTTAGGGCAGGGAGTTAATTCACCCCTCCACTTT. Encoded protein: CASSLGQGVNSPLHF.

This clonotype occurred many times. The rearrangement joins TRBV20-1 to TRBJ1-1; D call uncertain. Trimming took 7 bases from V and 3 from J, leaving 9 bases between them. CDR3 length: 11 amino acids. Germline loops: CDR1 DFQATT, CDR2 SNEGSKA (reference sequence). CDR3 nucleotides: TGCAGTGTTGACTCTCACACTGAAGCTTTCTTT. It is translated as CSVDSHTEAFF.

This clonotype was observed at least ten times. CDR3 nucleotides: TGCGCCAGCAGCCGTCCCTCAGGGCCGACGAACACCGGGGAGCTGTTTTTT. It encodes CASSRPSGPTNTGELFF. The V call is TRBV4-1, the J call TRBJ2-2; D possibly corresponds to TRBD1 (5 bases). The length of the CDR3 is 17 residues. V lost 4 bases to trimming and J lost 0 bases, with 15 bases between them. Germline-derived CDR1 and CDR2 are MGHRA and YSYEKL.

This clonotype was counted only a few times. This rearrangement joins TRBV7-2 to TRBJ2-2, with D hard to call. The V end was cut by 3 bases, the J end by 7 bases, with 9 bases between. This CDR3 spans 13 amino acids. The germline V gene has CDR1 SGHTA and CDR2 FQGNSA. The CDR3: CASSFGPVGELFF. Here the CDR3 DNA reads TGTGCCAGCAGCTTCGGACCGGTCGGGGAGCTGTTTTTT.

This clonotype was seen a handful of times. V is TRBV4-1 and J is TRBJ1-2; 8 nucleotides line up with TRBD1. Germline values: CDR1 MGHRA, CDR2 YSYEKL. With V trimmed by 6 bases and J by 4 bases, 16 bases remained unmatched. The CDR3 spans 17 residues. DNA for the CDR3: TGCGCCAGCAGGTCCCCGACAGGGGTCAAATCAGCCTATGGCTACACCTTC. This translates into CASRSPTGVKSAYGYTF.

The chain's CDR3 is CSASKTGVLDTQYF. In DNA, the CDR3 is TGCAGTGCCTCGAAGACGGGGGTTTTAGATACGCAGTATTTT. The chain is built from TRBV20-1 and TRBJ2-3; perhaps TRBD2 as D (6 bases). V was pared by 6 bases and J by 5 bases, with 18 bases between. Germline V gives CDR1 DFQATT, CDR2 SNEGSKA (reference sequence). The CDR3 covers 14 residues.

This clonotype was seen ten or more times. The chain combines TRBV12-3 or TRBV12-4 with TRBJ2-7, with 7 nucleotides matching TRBD2. This CDR3 is built from 15 residues. Losses at the gene ends were 1 base for V and 6 bases for J; bases not matched to a gene: 9. This chain's CDR3 is CASSLVAGGTIEQYV. The CDR3 region has the DNA TGTGCCAGCAGTTTAGTGGCCGGGGGGACCATCGAGCAGTACGTC.

The chain joins TRBV24-1 to TRBJ2-1; D is perhaps TRBD1 (6 bases). The ends were cut back, 4 bases at V and 9 bases at J, with 21 bases in the middle. The CDR3 loop spans 16 amino acids. CDR1 and CDR2 from the germline V gene are KGHDR and SFDVKD. The CDR3 DNA reads as TGTGCCACCAGTGAGGGACACCCGTTTCCGTGGGGTGAGCAGTTCTTC. Amino acid sequence: CATSEGHPFPWGEQFF.

This clonotype was detected only a few times. V usage is TRBV5-1 and J usage is TRBJ2-2, with a weak D call TRBD1 (6 bases). The CDR3 totals 15 residues. V was shortened by 4 bases and J by 0 bases, with 10 bases between the two germline ends. In germline, CDR1 is SGHRS, CDR2 YFSETQ. The CDR3 spells CASSQGHSNTGELFF. The CDR3 DNA is TGCGCCAGCAGCCAGGGACATTCGAACACCGGGGAGCTGTTTTTT.

This clonotype appeared a few times. The genes are TRBV6-2 or TRBV6-3 and TRBJ2-7, with no clear D. This CDR3 has 12 residues. Trimming shortened V by 4 bases and J by 7 bases, and 11 bases separated the two germline ends. Germline V gene sequence: CDR1 MNHEY, CDR2 SVGEGT. CDR3 loop: CASSFGGREQYF. In DNA, the CDR3 is TGTGCCAGCAGTTTTGGCGGTCGGGAGCAGTACTTC.

This clonotype turned up a few times. The DNA for the CDR3 is TGTGCCAGCAGTGAATACAGGGGCACTAATGAAAAACTGTTTTTT. It codes for CASSEYRGTNEKLFF. The genes are TRBV25-1 and TRBJ1-4; tentatively, D is TRBD1 (6 bases). Trimming left V 0 bases short and J 2 bases short, with 7 bases between. CDR3 length: 15 amino acids. The germline V gene has CDR1 MGHDK and CDR2 SYGVNS.

Only a few counts were recorded for this clonotype. The chain links TRBV5-1 to TRBJ2-7, with no clear D. Germline lookup yields CDR1 SGHRS and CDR2 YFSETQ. Trimming stripped 7 bases from V and 6 bases from J, with 23 bases between. The CDR3 consists of 15 residues. Here the CDR3 reads CASGFQLLRVCEQYV. The CDR3 nucleotides read TGCGCCAGCGGATTCCAACTTTTAAGGGTGTGCGAGCAGTACGTC.

The chain recombines TRBV5-1 with TRBJ1-5, with 11 positions matching TRBD1. With V trimmed by 4 bases and J by 10 bases, 4 bases remained unmatched. The CDR3 length is 13 residues. The germline V gene has CDR1 SGHRS and CDR2 YFSETQ. This chain's CDR3 is CASSRDRGGPQHF. CDR3 coding DNA: TGCGCCAGCAGCCGGGACAGGGGGGGACCCCAGCATTTT. Full variable domain (remainder filled in from reference TRBV5-1 and TRBJ1-5): KAGVTQTPRYLIKTRGQQVTLSCSPISGHRSVSWYQQTPGQGLQFLFEYFSETQRNKGNFPGRFSGRQFSNSRSEMNVSTLELGDSALYLCASSRDRGGPQHFGDGTRLSIL.

There are many counts of this clonotype. The chain links TRBV5-1 to TRBJ2-2, with unresolved D. Looked up from germline, CDR1 is SGHRS and CDR2 is YFSETQ. This CDR3 is 13 amino acids long. V shed 2 bases and J shed 4 bases, with 6 bases lying between them. In DNA form, the CDR3 reads TGCGCCAGCAGCTTTGACTCCACCGGGGAGCTGTTTTTT. Translation: CASSFDSTGELFF.

This clonotype was found many times. The CDR3 DNA reads TGCAGTGCCCAGAGGTCGTCTCGGGGTAGCACAGATACGCAGTATTTT. Its protein is CSAQRSSRGSTDTQYF. The chain has TRBV20-1 and TRBJ2-3; tentative D call: TRBD2 (5 bases). Germline values: CDR1 DFQATT, CDR2 SNEGSKA (reference sequence). The CDR3 has 16 residues. Trimming took 6 bases from V and 0 from J, leaving 19 bases between them.

The table lists this clonotype with many counts. At one boundary the junction diverges from the germline segment, which might be a read error. V is TRBV5-1 and J is TRBJ1-5, with D perhaps matching TRBD1 (6 bases). The length of the CDR3 is 14 residues. In germline, CDR1 is SGHRS, CDR2 YFSETQ. CDR3: CASSLGRGNQPQHF. For the CDR3, the DNA is TGTGCCAGCAGCTTAGGCAGGGGTAATCAGCCCCAGCATTTT.

The chain carries TRBV7-9 and TRBJ2-1, with D unresolved. This CDR3 region has 10 residues. CDR1 SEHNR and CDR2 FQNEAQ come from the germline V gene (reference sequence). CDR3 bases: TGTGGTACAGCCAACAATGAGCAGTTCTTC. Protein product: CGTANNEQFF.

This clonotype was counted ten times or more. This chain joins TRBV9 and TRBJ2-1; 8 bases are shared with TRBD1. The CDR3 is 16 residues long. Germline CDR1 SGDLS, CDR2 YYNGEE. Unmatched junction bases numbered 5, after V lost 3 bases and J lost 0 bases. The CDR3 nucleotides read TGTGCCAGCAGCGGAACAGGGGGTGACTCCTACAATGAGCAGTTCTTC. This encodes CASSGTGGDSYNEQFF.